This record covers a single T cell receptor beta chain. This receptor's antigen is unknown. The sample holds no much larger clone one base away, and base qualities are not on file. Library prep was done by the immunoSEQ multiplex PCR assay. A mixture of 60 forward primers for TCR Vbeta segments and 13 reverse primers for TCR Jbeta segments was used in the multiplex PCR. The CDR3 region of rearranged TCR beta genes was amplified from genomic DNA with a multiplex PCR assay. The amplified TCR beta libraries were sequenced on the Illumina HiSeq System as 87-base-pair reads. The original pipeline was this. A later analysis counted some 80 million unique TCR beta chains across the 700 or so repertoires, and roughly 11 million of these chains were shared by at least two donors. Raw reads were error-corrected and collapsed into unique sequences by a nearest-neighbor algorithm in which closely related sequences were merged to remove PCR and sequencing errors. To assign V, D and J gene segments, CDR3 sequences were aligned to IMGT reference sequences. Each retained sequence needed at least a six-nucleotide match to both a V gene segment and a J gene segment. Rearrangements were called productive when the CDR3 lacked stop codons and stayed in frame with V and J; all others were non-productive. CDR3 was defined according to IMGT convention as the region running from the second conserved V-encoded cysteine to the conserved J-encoded phenylalanine. The earlier analysis of 450 to 750 of the donors excluded any sequence lacking an unambiguous match to a single V gene segment. In an earlier analysis of approximately 550 of the donors, V segments were called functional above 56.7% productive rearrangements and were called segregating when the between-donor standard deviation exceeded 5%. A statistical classification framework was built for diagnosing cytomegalovirus status from the catalog of TCR beta chain sequences. A later analysis assigned V and J genes by comparing TCR nucleotide sequences with IMGT/GENE-DB human TR gene sequences. In a later analysis, CDR3 sequences and most-parsimonious VDJ recombination scenarios were assigned using the TCRdist pipeline. In a later analysis, every TCR beta chain was defined by the combination of its CDR3 amino acid sequence and its V-gene family, and reads without a unique V-gene family were dropped. In a later analysis, 450 to 600 highly shared, low-generation-probability nucleotide sequences were removed to address suspected cross-contamination and a sequencing artifact. A later analysis calculated a clonal expansion index for each public chain from normalized within-repertoire ranks of inferred template counts. Generation probabilities in a later analysis came from a VDJ recombination model fitted to out-of-frame rearrangements, and those results were checked against IGoR. In a later analysis, TCR-TCR, TCR-HLA and TCR-CMV co-occurrence was scored with hypergeometric tests, and a repertoire-size bias correction was applied to TCR pairs. False discovery rates were estimated in a later analysis by permuting HLA or CMV assignments 20 times. In a later analysis, co-occurring TCRs were grouped using DBSCAN, and TCRdist sequence similarity was added for clustering within HLA-allele-positive subsets. Repertoires with fewer than 30,000 or more than 120,000 public chains were left out of co-occurrence clustering, as were four to six repertoires with anomalous nucleotide sharing. TCRdb took this table from immuneACCESS and kept in-frame rearrangements with V and J called. Such tables lack part of the clones; where checked against another copy, unresolved V genes explain under half of the gap, and the rest is unexplained. V and J calls plus clone size are reproduced from that table; the DNA served to infer D and trimming. This sample lists roughly 120,000 clones; 79% were detected once. 4% to 5.5% of the sample rests with the top ten.

In total, 600 or so healthy bone marrow donors made up the cohort. All cohort members were sampled while nominally healthy, although unrecorded immune exposures were likely present. The donor was CMV seropositive and was included in the group of around 300 seropositive cohort members. A peripheral blood sample was collected from each donor, and TCR beta sequencing was performed on peripheral blood mononuclear cells. Genomic DNA was extracted from the blood cell samples with the Qiagen DNeasy Blood Extraction Kit. This record comes from a study of cytomegalovirus exposure and HLA in healthy donors (dated by TCRdb to the late 2010s). About the full investigation: An earlier analysis of a few hundred of the donors reported approximately 300 Gb of sequence data and around 100 million unique TCR beta sequences obtained from about 200 million T cells. Roughly 300 gigabases of sequencing data and approximately 80 million unique TCR sequences were included in an early release covering about 620 HLA-typed donors. The genetic ancestry cluster associated with self-reported Caucasian donors included 80% to 90% of the roughly 380 genotyped donors. The study was designed to test whether signatures of past pathogen exposure could be identified by cataloging public T cell receptors. The T cell repertoires of roughly 660 subjects were profiled by immunosequencing and related to cytomegalovirus serostatus. Besides the first cohort of 500 to 700 subjects, a separate validation cohort made up of roughly 120 different subjects was used. High-throughput TCR immunosequencing, statistical association of individual TCRs with disease status, and machine learning were combined to predict cytomegalovirus infection status. A later analysis re-examined previously published TCR beta repertoires from roughly 650 donors and added high-resolution HLA genotyping to investigate patterns of TCR occurrence. In the later analysis, no new phenotypic data were used to find candidate immune exposures; instead, reliance was placed on TCR beta sequences and their occurrence across donors. An earlier analysis of around 540 of the donors applied high-throughput TCR beta sequencing to assess whether each TCR beta V gene segment acted as functional or pseudogenic. Alongside the repertoire data, information on donor age, sex, ethnicity and CMV serostatus was compiled. In a later genetic analysis, genome-wide SNP genotypes for about 55% of the roughly 700 donors were used, and that subset was treated as a discovery cohort. Every discovery cohort repertoire had been produced on one sequencing platform. HLA typing included class I and class II loci at four-digit resolution. Typing coverage varied by locus: about 629-630 donors for A, B, C, DRB1 and DQB1; approximately 520 for DQA1; more than 600 for DPA1; 450 to 480 for DPB1. Several DR-DQ haplotypes were handled as single units for association and clustering because linkage in the cohort was strong. Across under 500 genotyped donors of the cohort, an average of roughly 250,000 unique TCR beta nucleotide sequences per donor were sequenced, and approximately 19% of those sequences were non-productive. Study-wide conclusions, independent of this receptor: HLA typing was unavailable for some donors at each locus, so association tests used only the typed subset. A later genetic analysis reported fewer N-insertions in productive TCRs among donors in an Asian-associated ancestry cluster than the roughly 620-donor mean. The cohort was sequenced for TCR beta chains only, and without alpha or paired-chain data the features that could be detected were limited. A few of the identified cytomegalovirus-associated TCR beta chains were confirmed in vitro to be specific for cytomegalovirus antigens. The authors suggested that the approach could potentially be generalized to other disease states and immunological phenotypes. The presence/absence analyses assumed that sequencing depth was roughly uniform across donors, and that assumption may not be true. In a later analysis, most CMV-associated TCR beta chains were found to appear HLA-restricted, with HLA associations seemingly driven largely by CMV exposure. A later genetic analysis associated a missense DCLRE1C variant with V-gene and J-gene trimming of TCR beta chains, and an independent cohort replicated the association. Correlated functional status among segregating V segments might reflect linkage disequilibrium, but an unknown experimental factor could not be ruled out. In a later analysis, HLA-associated TCR beta chains were found to be more clonally expanded and to have lower generation probabilities than equally common non-associated chains. Across donors, most TCR sequences were observed very rarely, whereas some public TCRs were present in many individuals. A further reported finding was that TCR beta sequences accurately predicted the HLA-A and HLA-B alleles for most subjects in the first cohort. Immune exposure information for the cohort was limited to CMV serostatus. The study gave a list of 150 to 200 TCR beta chains associated with cytomegalovirus. Because counts were too low, roughly 17 rarely observed V segments, including chromosome 9 orphons, were left out of the earlier analysis of 587 of the donors. The classifier was reported to diagnose cytomegalovirus status with high specificity and sensitivity in both the original cohort and the validation cohort. According to a later analysis, TCR association rates differed among HLA loci, with DRB1 alleles showing the most associated TCRs and HLA-C alleles showing the fewest. Strong co-occurrence of HLA alleles, especially DR and DQ, made assigning TCR associations to individual alleles difficult. A cluster of highly shared sequence variants was judged likely to represent a technical artifact of the sequencing pipeline. A later analysis reported that several top co-occurrence clusters appeared linked to parvovirus B19, influenza, CMV and Epstein-Barr virus. At a false discovery rate of 0.05, a later analysis linked under 20,000 TCR beta sequences to specific HLA alleles. Broadly in line with IMGT annotations, most TCR beta V segments showed up in productive rearrangements about 90% or about 30% of the time in an earlier analysis of under 700 of the donors. Some IMGT-functional V segments, including TRBV6-2 and TRBV6-3, could not be told apart with the 87-base-pair reads, so those segments were excluded.

The CDR3 runs 15 residues from the cysteine to the phenylalanine. Only the CDR3 portion is preserved as DNA: 45 bases, with reading frame beginning at the first base. V has 6 bases trimmed and J has 6 bases trimmed; junction bases matching no gene number 7. Via the germline V gene (reference sequence), CDR1 is SEHNR and CDR2 FQNEAQ. The rearrangement joined TRBV7-9 to TRBJ1-4, with 10 junctional bases fitting TRBD1. The sequencing sample was made of PBMCs. The TCR originated in a man between 25 and 39 years old in good health and CMV-seropositive. The nucleotide sequence is TGTGCCAGCAGGGCCTCCGGGACAGGGGATGAAAAACTGTTTTTT. Its protein reads: CASRASGTGDEKLFF.